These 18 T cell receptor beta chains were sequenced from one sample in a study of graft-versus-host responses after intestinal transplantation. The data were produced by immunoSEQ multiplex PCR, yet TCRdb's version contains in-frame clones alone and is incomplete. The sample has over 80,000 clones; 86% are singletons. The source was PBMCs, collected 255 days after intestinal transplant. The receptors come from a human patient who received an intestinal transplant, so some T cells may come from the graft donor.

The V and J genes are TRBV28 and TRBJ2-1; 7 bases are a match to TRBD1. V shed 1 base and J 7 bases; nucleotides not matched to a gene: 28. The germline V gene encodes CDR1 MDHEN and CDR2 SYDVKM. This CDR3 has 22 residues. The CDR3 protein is CASSLFKYGWGRQGWIQNEQFF. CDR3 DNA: TGTGCCAGCAGTTTATTTAAATACGGCTGGGGGCGACAGGGATGGATACAGAATGAGCAGTTCTTC.

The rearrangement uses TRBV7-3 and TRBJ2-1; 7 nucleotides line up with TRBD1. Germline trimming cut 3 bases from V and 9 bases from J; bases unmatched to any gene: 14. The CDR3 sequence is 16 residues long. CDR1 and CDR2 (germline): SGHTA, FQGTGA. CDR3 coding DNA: TGTGCCAGCAGCTTCGTGGTACAGGGGCTAGGGGGTGAGCAGTTCTTC. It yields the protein CASSFVVQGLGGEQFF.

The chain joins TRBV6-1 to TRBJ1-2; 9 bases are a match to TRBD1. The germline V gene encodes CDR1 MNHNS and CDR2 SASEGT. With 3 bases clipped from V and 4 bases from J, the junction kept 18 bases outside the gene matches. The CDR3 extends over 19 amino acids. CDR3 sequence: CASSDPASITGGGSYGYTF. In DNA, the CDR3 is TGTGCCAGCAGTGATCCTGCATCGATTACAGGGGGCGGTAGCTATGGCTACACCTTC.

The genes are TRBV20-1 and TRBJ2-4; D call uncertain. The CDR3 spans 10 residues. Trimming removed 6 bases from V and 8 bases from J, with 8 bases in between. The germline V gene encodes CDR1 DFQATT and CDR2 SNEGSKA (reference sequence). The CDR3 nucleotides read TGCAGTGCAGTAGAGGACATTCAGTACTTC. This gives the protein CSAVEDIQYF.

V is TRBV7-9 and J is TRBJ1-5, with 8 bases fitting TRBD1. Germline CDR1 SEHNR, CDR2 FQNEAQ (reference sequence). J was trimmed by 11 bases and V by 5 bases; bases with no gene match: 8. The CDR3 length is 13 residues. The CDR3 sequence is CASSMTGDRAQHF. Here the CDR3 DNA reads TGTGCCAGCAGCATGACAGGGGATAGGGCCCAGCATTTT.

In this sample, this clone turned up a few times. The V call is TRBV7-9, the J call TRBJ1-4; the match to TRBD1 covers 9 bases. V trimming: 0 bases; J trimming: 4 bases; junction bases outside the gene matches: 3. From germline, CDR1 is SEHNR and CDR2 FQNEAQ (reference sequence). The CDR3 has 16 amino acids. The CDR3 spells CASSLAGQGGNEKLFF. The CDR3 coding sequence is TGTGCCAGCAGCTTAGCGGGACAGGGAGGTAATGAAAAACTGTTTTTT.

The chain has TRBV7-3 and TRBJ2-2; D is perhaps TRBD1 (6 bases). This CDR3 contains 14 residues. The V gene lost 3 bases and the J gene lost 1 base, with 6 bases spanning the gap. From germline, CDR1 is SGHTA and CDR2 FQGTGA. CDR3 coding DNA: TGTGCCAGCAGCTTGACAGGGAACACCGGGGAGCTGTTTTTT. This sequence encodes CASSLTGNTGELFF. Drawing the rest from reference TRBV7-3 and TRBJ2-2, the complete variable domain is GAGVSQTPSNKVTEKGKYVELRCDPISGHTALYWYRQSLGQGPEFLIYFQGTGAADDSGLPNDRFFAVRPEGSVSTLKIQRTERGDSAVYLCASSLTGNTGELFFGEGSRLTVL.

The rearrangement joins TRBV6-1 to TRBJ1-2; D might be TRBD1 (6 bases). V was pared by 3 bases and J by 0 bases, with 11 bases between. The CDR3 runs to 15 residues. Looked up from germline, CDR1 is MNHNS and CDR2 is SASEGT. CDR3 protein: CASSESSGANYGYTF. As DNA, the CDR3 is TGTGCCAGCAGTGAGTCCTCAGGGGCTAACTATGGCTACACCTTC.

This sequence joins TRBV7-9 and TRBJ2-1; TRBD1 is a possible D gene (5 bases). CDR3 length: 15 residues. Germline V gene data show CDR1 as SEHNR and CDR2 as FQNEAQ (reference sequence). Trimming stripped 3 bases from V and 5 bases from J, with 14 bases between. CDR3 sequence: CASSFSQGTNNEQFF. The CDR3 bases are TGTGCCAGCAGCTTCTCCCAGGGAACCAACAATGAGCAGTTCTTC. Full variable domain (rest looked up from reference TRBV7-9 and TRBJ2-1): DTGVSQNPRHKITKRGQNVTFRCDPISEHNRLYWYRQTLGQGPEFLTYFQNEAQLEKSRLLSDRFSAERPKGSFSTLEIQRTEQGDSAMYLCASSFSQGTNNEQFFGPGTRLTVL.

The DNA of the CDR3 is TGTGCCAGCAGCATCACAGATACGCAGTATTTT. Translation gives CASSITDTQYF. The chain links TRBV13 to TRBJ2-3, with D unresolved. CDR1 and CDR2 (germline): PRHDT, FYEKMQ (reference sequence). Trimming cost V 5 bases and J 2 bases, with 2 bases left between them. The CDR3 spans 11 residues.

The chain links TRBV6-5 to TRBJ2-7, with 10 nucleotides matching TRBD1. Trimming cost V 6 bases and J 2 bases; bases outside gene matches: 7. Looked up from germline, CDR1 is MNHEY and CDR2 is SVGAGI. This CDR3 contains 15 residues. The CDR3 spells CASRLTGQGTYEQYF. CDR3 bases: TGTGCCAGCAGATTGACGGGACAGGGGACCTACGAGCAGTACTTC.

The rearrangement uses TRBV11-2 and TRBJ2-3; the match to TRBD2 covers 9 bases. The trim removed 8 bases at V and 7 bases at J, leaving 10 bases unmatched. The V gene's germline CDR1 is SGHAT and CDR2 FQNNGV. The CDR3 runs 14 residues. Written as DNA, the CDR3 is TGTGCCAGCTCTGGGGCGGGGGGGCCATATACGCAGTATTTT. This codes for CASSGAGGPYTQYF.

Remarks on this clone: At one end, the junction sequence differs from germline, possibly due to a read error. CDR3 region: CASSLAQGLKTEAFF. DNA of the CDR3: TGTGCCAGCAGCTTGGCTCAGGGTCTGAAGACTGAAGCTTTCTTT. This chain joins TRBV5-5 and TRBJ1-1; a weak D match, TRBD1 (5 bases). The CDR3 extends over 15 amino acids. Germline V lookup: CDR1 SGHKS, CDR2 YYEKEE (reference sequence).

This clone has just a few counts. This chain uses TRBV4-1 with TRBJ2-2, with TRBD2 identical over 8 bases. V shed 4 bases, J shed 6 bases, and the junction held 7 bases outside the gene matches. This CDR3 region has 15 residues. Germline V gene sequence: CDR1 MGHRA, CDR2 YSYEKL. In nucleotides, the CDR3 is TGCGCCAGCAGCCCTCCGGGACTAGAATCCGGGGAGCTGTTTTTT. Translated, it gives CASSPPGLESGELFF.

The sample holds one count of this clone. The CDR3 nucleotides read TGTGCCTCGCGGCGGGGACTGCGTTCGACAGATACGCAGTATTTT. Residues: CASRRGLRSTDTQYF. The V gene is TRBV30, the J gene TRBJ2-3, with D perhaps TRBD2 (6 bases). The V end was cut by 7 bases, the J end by 3 bases, with 20 bases between. The CDR3 sequence is 15 residues long. The V gene's germline CDR1 is GTSNPN and CDR2 SVGIG (reference sequence). Full variable domain (remainder filled in from reference TRBV30 and TRBJ2-3): SQTIHQWPATLVQPVGSPLSLECTVEGTSNPNLYWYRQAAGRGLQLLFYSVGIGQISSEVPQNLSASRPQDRQFILSSKKLLLSDSGFYLCASRRGLRSTDTQYFGPGTRLTVL.

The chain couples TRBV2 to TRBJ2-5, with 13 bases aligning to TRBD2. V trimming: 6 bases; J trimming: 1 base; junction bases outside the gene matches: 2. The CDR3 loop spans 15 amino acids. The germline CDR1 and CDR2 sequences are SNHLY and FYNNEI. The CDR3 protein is CASRGTSGTQETQYF. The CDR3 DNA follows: TGTGCCAGCAGGGGGACTAGCGGGACCCAAGAGACCCAGTACTTC.

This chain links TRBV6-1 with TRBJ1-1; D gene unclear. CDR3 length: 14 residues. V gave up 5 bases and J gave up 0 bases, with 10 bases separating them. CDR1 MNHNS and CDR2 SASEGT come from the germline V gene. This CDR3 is CASSPYLLNTEAFF. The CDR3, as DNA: TGTGCCAGCAGTCCGTACCTATTGAACACTGAAGCTTTCTTT.

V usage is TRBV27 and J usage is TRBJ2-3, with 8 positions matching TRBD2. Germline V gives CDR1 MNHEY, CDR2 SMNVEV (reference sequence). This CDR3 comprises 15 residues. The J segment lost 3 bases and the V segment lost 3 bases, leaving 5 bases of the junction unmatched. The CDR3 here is CASSLTGGPTDTQYF. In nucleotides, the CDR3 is TGTGCCAGCAGTTTGACGGGAGGGCCGACAGATACGCAGTATTTT.